These 7 T cell receptor beta chains were all obtained from the same sample, sequenced in a study of OX40 agonist ivuxolimab in advanced cancers. Some clones are missing from TCRdb's copy, which holds only in-frame ones; the method was immunoSEQ multiplex PCR. The sample holds some 70,000 clones, approximately 87% seen once. This material consisted of CD4+ or CD8+ T cells sorted from blood, taken in a trial of the OX40 agonist ivuxolimab. Source of these receptors: an adult with an advanced solid tumor such as melanoma, head and neck, liver or kidney cancer.

The gene calls are TRBV6-5 and TRBJ2-7, with no clear D. This CDR3 contains 12 residues. Trimming shortened V by 1 base and J by 2 bases, and 3 bases separated the two germline ends. CDR1 and CDR2 (germline): MNHEY, SVGAGI. The CDR3 loop is CASSYWAYEQYF. The CDR3 DNA sequence: TGTGCCAGCAGTTACTGGGCCTACGAGCAGTACTTC.

The chain is built from TRBV7-3 and TRBJ1-4; TRBD1 matches 9 bases. CDR1 is SGHTA, CDR2 FQGTGA, per germline. CDR3 size: 15 residues. J lost 6 bases, V lost 4 bases, and 6 bases had no gene match. The CDR3 loop reads CASSSTGGADEKLFF. As DNA, the CDR3 is TGTGCCAGCAGCTCTACAGGGGGCGCGGATGAAAAACTGTTTTTT. Filled out from reference TRBV7-3 and TRBJ1-4, the complete variable domain reads GAGVSQTPSNKVTEKGKYVELRCDPISGHTALYWYRQSLGQGPEFLIYFQGTGAADDSGLPNDRFFAVRPEGSVSTLKIQRTERGDSAVYLCASSSTGGADEKLFFGSGTQLSVL.

The rearrangement links TRBV11-1 to TRBJ2-2; D gene uncertain. The CDR3 loop spans 13 amino acids. The V gene's germline CDR1 is SGHAT and CDR2 FQDESV (reference sequence). Trimming removed 1 base at V and 5 bases at J, with 5 bases between. The CDR3: CASSLDSTGELFF. CDR3 sequence (DNA): TGTGCCAGCAGCTTAGACTCTACCGGGGAGCTGTTTTTT.

The V call is TRBV18, the J call TRBJ2-7; 10 bases line up with TRBD2. Looked up from germline, CDR1 is KGHSH and CDR2 is LQKENI. The CDR3 spans 14 residues. Trimming cost V 4 bases and J 6 bases; bases outside gene matches: 6. CDR3 DNA: TGTGCCAGCTCACAGAAGCGGGAGGGTAGCGAGCAGTACTTC. Its protein is CASSQKREGSEQYF.

The rearrangement links TRBV4-2 to TRBJ2-3; TRBD2 matches 10 bases. Losses at the gene ends were 0 bases for V and 5 bases for J; bases not matched to a gene: 14. This CDR3 contains 19 residues. From germline, CDR1 is LGHNA and CDR2 YNFKEQ. This CDR3 reads CASSQDREGAGGRGDTQYF. CDR3 DNA: TGTGCCAGCAGCCAAGATCGGGAGGGAGCGGGAGGGCGAGGAGATACGCAGTATTTT.

The gene calls are TRBV27 and TRBJ1-2; no clear D. Trimming removed 5 bases at V and 8 bases at J, with 15 bases between. CDR3 length: 13 residues. Germline-derived CDR1 and CDR2 are MNHEY and SMNVEV (reference sequence). The CDR3 DNA reads TGTGCCAGCAGTCTACTAGGGAAGGGCGGCTACACCTTC. It encodes CASSLLGKGGYTF.

The chain couples TRBV2 to TRBJ2-1; 11 bases align to TRBD2. The CDR3 contains 14 residues. Germline trimming cut 9 bases from V and 7 bases from J; bases unmatched to any gene: 8. The germline V gene has CDR1 SNHLY and CDR2 FYNNEI. The CDR3 region is CASRTSGSGNEQFF. The DNA for the CDR3 is TGTGCCAGTCGCACTAGCGGGAGTGGAAATGAGCAGTTCTTC.